A single sample gave rise to the 18 T cell receptor beta chains below, sequenced in a study of blood T cell repertoires in COVID-19. The assay was immunoSEQ multiplex PCR, and TCRdb's table has in-frame clones only and misses some. The repertoire consists of 200,000 to 250,000 clones, with roughly 89% occurring once and the leading ten covering under 4%. Material: PBMCs or T cells enriched from blood (not recorded which). These receptors were obtained from a woman in her thirties or forties with acute COVID-19.

J is TRBJ1-4 and V is TRBV5-1; TRBD1 aligns across 7 bases. Germline V lookup: CDR1 SGHRS, CDR2 YFSETQ. The CDR3 is 15 residues long. Trimming removed 4 bases from V and 7 bases from J; junction bases left unmatched: 10. The CDR3 nucleotides read TGCGCCAGCAGCCGACAGGGTCACGGCGGTGAAAAACTGTTTTTT. Protein product: CASSRQGHGGEKLFF.

This chain links TRBV19 with TRBJ1-1; D is unclear. Trimming took 8 bases from V and 0 from J, leaving 16 bases between them. The CDR3 is 15 residues long. Germline values: CDR1 LNHDA, CDR2 SQIVND (reference sequence). CDR3 coding DNA: TGTGCCAGTCGCACCAGGCGTGATCTGAACACTGAAGCTTTCTTT. Translating gives CASRTRRDLNTEAFF.

The genes are TRBV18 and TRBJ1-1; possible D gene TRBD1, 5 bases. Germline values: CDR1 KGHSH, CDR2 LQKENI. The length of the CDR3 is 12 residues. Trimming pared 8 bases from V and 0 bases from J, leaving 7 bases between. The CDR3 nucleotides read TGTGCCAGCAAGACAGTGAACACTGAAGCTTTCTTT. Its protein is CASKTVNTEAFF.

The rearrangement links TRBV11-2 to TRBJ2-7; 8 nucleotides match TRBD2. The CDR3 totals 16 residues. The V gene end was trimmed by 5 bases and the J gene end by 2 bases; junction bases not matched to a gene: 11. Per germline, CDR1 SGHAT and CDR2 FQNNGV. DNA for the CDR3: TGTGCCAGCAGCCACCCCGTCGGGGGGGAACCCTACGAGCAGTACGTC. Its protein is CASSHPVGGEPYEQYV.

V is TRBV19 and J is TRBJ2-1; 12 bases match TRBD2. The germline V gene encodes CDR1 LNHDA and CDR2 SQIVND (reference sequence). The CDR3 has 15 residues. V was pared by 7 bases and J by 10 bases, with 11 bases of the junction left unmatched. CDR3 nucleotide sequence: TGTGCCAGTATCGGACTAGCGGGACTGGCAGGAGAGCAGTTCTTC. As protein: CASIGLAGLAGEQFF. Full variable domain (remainder filled in from reference TRBV19 and TRBJ2-1): DGGITQSPKYLFRKEGQNVTLSCEQNLNHDAMYWYRQDPGQGLRLIYYSQIVNDFQKGDIAEGYSVSREKKESFPLTVTSAQKNPTAFYLCASIGLAGLAGEQFFGPGTRLTVL.

The rearrangement links TRBV5-6 to TRBJ1-2, with 7 bases lining up with TRBD1. V dropped 4 bases and J dropped 8; count of bases not matched to a gene: 5. The CDR3 totals 12 residues. Germline-derived CDR1 and CDR2 are SGHDT and YYEEEE. The CDR3 nucleotides are TGTGCCAGCAGCGAGGGACAGCGAGGCTACACCTTC. It codes for CASSEGQRGYTF. The whole variable domain, remainder taken from reference TRBV5-6 and TRBJ1-2, is DAGVTQSPTHLIKTRGQQVTLRCSPKSGHDTVSWYQQALGQGPQFIFQYYEEEERQRGNFPDRFSGHQFPNYSSELNVNALLLGDSALYLCASSEGQRGYTFGSGTRLTVV.

This clone turned up a few times. This chain uses TRBV20-1 with TRBJ2-7, with 10 bases fitting TRBD1. With V trimmed by 3 bases and J by 5 bases, 7 bases remained unmatched. The germline V gene has CDR1 DFQATT and CDR2 SNEGSKA (reference sequence). The CDR3 contains 14 residues. CDR3 sequence reads: CSASRGGTGDEQYV. CDR3 bases: TGCAGTGCTAGTAGGGGAGGGACAGGGGACGAGCAGTACGTC.

A few counts support this clone. The V and J genes are TRBV20-1 and TRBJ1-4, with D maybe TRBD1 (5 bases). Deletions cut 3 bases from V and 5 bases from J, with 16 bases between. CDR3 size: 15 residues. Per the germline V gene, CDR1 is DFQATT and CDR2 is SNEGSKA (reference sequence). The CDR3 here is CSASGSGFRNEKLFF. For the CDR3, the DNA is TGCAGTGCTAGTGGGTCAGGGTTTCGGAATGAAAAACTGTTTTTT.

The chain employs TRBV29-1 and TRBJ1-2, with D perhaps matching TRBD1 (5 bases). This CDR3 is built from 13 residues. Per the germline V gene, CDR1 is SQVTM and CDR2 is ANQGSEA. Trimming took off 7 bases at V and 4 bases at J, with 16 bases between the two ends. The CDR3 coding sequence is TGCAGCGCAATTTCGGGAGGGGCCTATGGCTACACCTTC. It yields the protein CSAISGGAYGYTF.

This rearrangement joins TRBV11-3 to TRBJ2-2; 14 nucleotides line up with TRBD2. After removal of 6 bases from V and 5 bases from J, the junction contained 5 bases not matched to a gene. Per germline, CDR1 SGHNT and CDR2 YENEEA. This CDR3 contains 16 residues. The DNA of the CDR3 is TGTGCCAGCAGTTCCGGACTAGCGGGGGGAACCGGGGAGCTGTTTTTT. This translates into CASSSGLAGGTGELFF.

This rearrangement joins TRBV3-1 (or the pseudogene TRBV3-2) to TRBJ2-3, with a weak D call TRBD2 (6 bases). This CDR3 is built from 15 residues. CDR1 is LGHDT and CDR2 is YNNKEL in the germline V gene (reference sequence). Trimming left V 6 bases short and J 0 bases short, with 13 bases between. This chain's CDR3 is CASSPRGSSTDTQYF. The CDR3, as DNA: TGTGCCAGCAGTCCCCGGGGGTCCAGCACAGATACGCAGTATTTT.

This rearrangement joins TRBV9 to TRBJ1-4; TRBD1 aligns across 7 bases. The CDR3 is 16 amino acids. J gave up 7 bases and V 2 bases, and 11 bases lay outside the gene matches. The germline CDR1 and CDR2 sequences are SGDLS and YYNGEE. The chain's CDR3 is CASSVGEQGLGEKLFF. As DNA, the CDR3 is TGTGCCAGCAGCGTGGGGGAACAGGGGTTGGGTGAAAAACTGTTTTTT.

The V gene is TRBV19, the J gene TRBJ1-5; 7 nucleotides agree with TRBD1. Germline-derived CDR1 and CDR2 are LNHDA and SQIVND (reference sequence). The V gene end was trimmed by 7 bases and the J gene end by 6 bases; junction bases not matched to a gene: 18. The CDR3 runs to 17 residues. The CDR3 DNA sequence: TGTGCCAGTACCCCAAACCCTTCGGACAGGCTTCTTCAGCCCCAGCATTTT. Residues: CASTPNPSDRLLQPQHF.

The V call is TRBV11-1, the J call TRBJ1-2, with D possibly being TRBD1 (5 bases). CDR3 size: 13 residues. V was cut by 5 bases and J by 6 bases, with 13 bases left in between. The V gene's germline CDR1 is SGHAT and CDR2 FQDESV (reference sequence). The CDR3 bases are TGTGCCAGCAGCCCTCAGGGTTATAATGGCTACACCTTC. As protein: CASSPQGYNGYTF. The whole variable domain, remainder taken from reference TRBV11-1 and TRBJ1-2, is EAEVAQSPRYKITEKSQAVAFWCDPISGHATLYWYRQILGQGPELLVQFQDESVVDDSQLPKDRFSAERLKGVDSTLKIQPAELGDSAMYLCASSPQGYNGYTFGSGTRLTVV.

V and J are TRBV5-1 and TRBJ1-4; TRBD1 is a possible D gene (6 bases). The CDR3 spans 14 residues. In germline, CDR1 is SGHRS, CDR2 YFSETQ. Trimming removed 6 bases at V and 3 bases at J, with 12 bases between. CDR3 nucleotides: TGCGCCAGCACACAGGGTAACCCTAATGAAAAACTGTTTTTT. Protein product: CASTQGNPNEKLFF.

This clone occurred once. The chain is built from TRBV19 and TRBJ1-1, with TRBD1 matching 11 bases. CDR3 length: 13 amino acids. After removal of 9 bases from V and 6 bases from J, the junction contained 6 bases not matched to a gene. CDR1 is LNHDA, CDR2 SQIVND, per germline (reference sequence). CDR3 DNA sequence: TGTGCCAGCATTGGACAGGGGGCCGCTGAAGCTTTCTTT. Encoded protein: CASIGQGAAEAFF. The whole variable domain, filled in from reference TRBV19 and TRBJ1-1, reads DGGITQSPKYLFRKEGQNVTLSCEQNLNHDAMYWYRQDPGQGLRLIYYSQIVNDFQKGDIAEGYSVSREKKESFPLTVTSAQKNPTAFYLCASIGQGAAEAFFGQGTRLTVV.

The chain joins TRBV5-1 to TRBJ2-1, with 8 bases that match TRBD2. Germline lookup yields CDR1 SGHRS and CDR2 YFSETQ. This CDR3 comprises 14 residues. V trimming: 2 bases; J trimming: 8 bases; junction bases outside the gene matches: 6. CDR3 in DNA: TGCGCCAGCAGCTTTTCTACCGGGAGGGATGAGCAGTTCTTC. Protein sequence: CASSFSTGRDEQFF.

The chain combines TRBV11-2 with TRBJ2-1; 9 bases fit TRBD1. Germline assignment: CDR1 SGHAT and CDR2 FQNNGV. Trimming removed 5 bases from V and 3 bases from J; junction bases left unmatched: 8. The CDR3 runs to 16 residues. CDR3 nucleotide sequence: TGTGCCAGCAGCCTACATCCGGACAGGGGCTACAATGAGCAGTTCTTC. Residues: CASSLHPDRGYNEQFF.